A single sample gave rise to the 3 T cell receptor beta chains below, sequenced in a study of OX40 agonist ivuxolimab in advanced cancers. The table came from immunoSEQ multiplex PCR; TCRdb's copy has only in-frame clones and leaves some out. The sample lists around 56,000 clones, roughly 86% occurring once. This specimen was CD4+ or CD8+ T cells sorted from blood, taken in a trial of the OX40 agonist ivuxolimab. The receptors derive from an adult with an advanced solid tumor such as melanoma, head and neck, liver or kidney cancer.

This chain connects TRBV7-9 to TRBJ2-5; perhaps D is TRBD1 or TRBD2 (5 bases each). Germline values: CDR1 SEHNR, CDR2 FQNEAQ (reference sequence). Between the trimmed V and J ends, which lost 4 bases and 5 bases, there was a span of 20 bases. There are 16 residues in the CDR3. CDR3 in DNA: TGTGCCAGCAGCTCAACCGGGACGAACGATTTCGAGACCCAGTACTTC. It specifies CASSSTGTNDFETQYF.

The V and J genes are TRBV4-1 and TRBJ1-1; the match to TRBD1 covers 8 bases. Germline V lookup: CDR1 MGHRA, CDR2 YSYEKL. The CDR3 covers 15 residues. The V segment lost 2 bases and the J segment 1 base; nucleotides outside the gene matches: 3. The CDR3 reads CASSQWTGSNTEAFF. The CDR3 DNA follows: TGCGCCAGCAGCCAATGGACAGGGTCGAACACTGAAGCTTTCTTT.

V gene TRBV7-9 combines with J gene TRBJ1-2, with TRBD1 matching 10 bases. Trimming removed 0 bases from V and 4 bases from J; junction bases left unmatched: 5. Germline CDR1 is SEHNR and CDR2 is FQNEAQ (reference sequence). This CDR3 spans 16 amino acids. The CDR3 spells CASSLASWDRGYGYTF. CDR3 in DNA: TGTGCCAGCAGCTTAGCCTCTTGGGACAGGGGCTATGGCTACACCTTC.